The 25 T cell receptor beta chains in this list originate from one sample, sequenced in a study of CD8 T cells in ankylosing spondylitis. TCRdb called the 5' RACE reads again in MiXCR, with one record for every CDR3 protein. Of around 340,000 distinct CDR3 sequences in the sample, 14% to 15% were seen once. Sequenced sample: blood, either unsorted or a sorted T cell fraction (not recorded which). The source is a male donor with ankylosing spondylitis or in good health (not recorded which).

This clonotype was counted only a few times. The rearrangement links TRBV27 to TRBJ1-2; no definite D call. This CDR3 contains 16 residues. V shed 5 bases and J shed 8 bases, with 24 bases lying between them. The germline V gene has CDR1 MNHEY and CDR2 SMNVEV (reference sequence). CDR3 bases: TGTGCCAGCAGTCCTACTGGACGGCTCCAGGTCGGAGGCTACACCTTC. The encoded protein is CASSPTGRLQVGGYTF.

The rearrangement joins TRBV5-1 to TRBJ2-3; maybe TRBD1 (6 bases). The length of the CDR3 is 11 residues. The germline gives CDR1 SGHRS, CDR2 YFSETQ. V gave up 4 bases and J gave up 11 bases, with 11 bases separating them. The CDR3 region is CASSLQGGQYF. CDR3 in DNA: TGCGCCAGCAGCCTCCAAGGGGGGCAGTATTTT.

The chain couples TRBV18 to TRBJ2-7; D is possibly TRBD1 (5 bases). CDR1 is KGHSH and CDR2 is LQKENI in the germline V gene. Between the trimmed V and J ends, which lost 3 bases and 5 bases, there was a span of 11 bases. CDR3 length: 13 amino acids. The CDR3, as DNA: TGTGCCAGCTCACCGACAGAAAGCGACGAGCAGTACTTC. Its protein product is CASSPTESDEQYF.

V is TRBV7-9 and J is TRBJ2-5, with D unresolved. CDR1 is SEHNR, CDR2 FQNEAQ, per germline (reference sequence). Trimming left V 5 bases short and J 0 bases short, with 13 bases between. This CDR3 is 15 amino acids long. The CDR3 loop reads CASSQPLLYQETQYF. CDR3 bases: TGTGCCAGCAGCCAACCCCTGTTGTACCAAGAGACCCAGTACTTC.

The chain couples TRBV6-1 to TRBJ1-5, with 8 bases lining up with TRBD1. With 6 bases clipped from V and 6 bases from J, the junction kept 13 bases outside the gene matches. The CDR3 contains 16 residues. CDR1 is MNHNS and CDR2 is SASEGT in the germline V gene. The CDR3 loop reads CASRTATSGGLQPQHF. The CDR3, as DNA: TGTGCCAGCAGGACGGCAACTTCAGGGGGCCTTCAGCCCCAGCATTTT.

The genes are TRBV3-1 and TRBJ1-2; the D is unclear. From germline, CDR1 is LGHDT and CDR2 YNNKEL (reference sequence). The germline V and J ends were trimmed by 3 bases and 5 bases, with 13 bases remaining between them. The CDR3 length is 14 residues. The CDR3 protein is CASSHRGPLYGYTF. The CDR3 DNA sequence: TGTGCCAGCAGCCATCGTGGACCTCTTTATGGCTACACCTTC.

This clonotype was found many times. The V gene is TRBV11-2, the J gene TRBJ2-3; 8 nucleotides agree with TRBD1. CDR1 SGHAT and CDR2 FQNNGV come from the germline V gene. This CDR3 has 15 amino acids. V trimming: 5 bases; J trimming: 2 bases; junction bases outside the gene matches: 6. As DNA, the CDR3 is TGTGCCAGCAGCCCGCAGGGGGCTCCCACAGATACGCAGTATTTT. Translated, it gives CASSPQGAPTDTQYF.

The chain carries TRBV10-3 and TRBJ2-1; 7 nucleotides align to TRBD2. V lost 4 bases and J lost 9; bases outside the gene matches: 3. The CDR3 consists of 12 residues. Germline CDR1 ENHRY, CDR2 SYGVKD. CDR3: CAISGSGGEQFF. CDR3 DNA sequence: TGTGCCATCAGTGGGTCGGGAGGTGAGCAGTTCTTC.

For the CDR3, the DNA is TGTGCCAGCAGCTTGAATCTGGGGGAAGCTTTCTTT. Translation gives CASSLNLGEAFF. The chain employs TRBV7-9 and TRBJ1-1; no definite D call. This CDR3 spans 12 amino acids. Germline V CDR1 and CDR2: SEHNR, FQNEAQ (reference sequence). V lost 3 bases and J lost 8, with 10 bases in between.

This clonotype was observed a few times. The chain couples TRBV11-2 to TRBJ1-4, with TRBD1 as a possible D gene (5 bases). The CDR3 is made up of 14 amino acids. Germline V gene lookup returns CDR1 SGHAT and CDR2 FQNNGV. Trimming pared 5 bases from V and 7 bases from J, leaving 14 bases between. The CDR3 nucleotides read TGTGCCAGCAGCCGCGGGGGTGCGGGTGAAAAACTGTTTTTT. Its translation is CASSRGGAGEKLFF.

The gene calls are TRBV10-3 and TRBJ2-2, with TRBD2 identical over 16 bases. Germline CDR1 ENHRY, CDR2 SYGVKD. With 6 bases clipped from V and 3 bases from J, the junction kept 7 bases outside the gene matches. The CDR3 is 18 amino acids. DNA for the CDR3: TGTGCCATCAGCCTCGGGACTAGCGGGGGGGGATACACCGGGGAGCTGTTTTTT. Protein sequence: CAISLGTSGGGYTGELFF.

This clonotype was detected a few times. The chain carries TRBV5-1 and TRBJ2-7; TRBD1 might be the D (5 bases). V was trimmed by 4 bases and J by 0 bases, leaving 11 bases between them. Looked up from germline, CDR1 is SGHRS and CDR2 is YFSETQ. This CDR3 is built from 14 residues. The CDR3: CASSTPRDSYEQYF. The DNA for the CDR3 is TGCGCCAGCAGCACACCCAGGGACTCCTACGAGCAGTACTTC.

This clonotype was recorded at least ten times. The CDR3 nucleotides are TGCGCCAGCAGCCAGAGGACCCAATCCGGGGGGCGGGATACGCAGTATTTT. It yields the protein CASSQRTQSGGRDTQYF. This chain uses TRBV4-1 with TRBJ2-3; possibly TRBD2 for D (7 bases). The germline V gene has CDR1 MGHRA and CDR2 YSYEKL. The CDR3 loop spans 17 amino acids. The V end was cut by 3 bases, the J end by 6 bases, with 22 bases between.

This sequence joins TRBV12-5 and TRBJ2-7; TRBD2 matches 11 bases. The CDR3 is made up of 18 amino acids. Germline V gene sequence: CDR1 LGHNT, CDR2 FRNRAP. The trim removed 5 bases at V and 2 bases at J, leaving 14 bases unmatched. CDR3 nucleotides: TGTGCTAGTGGTCCGACCGGGCTAGCGGGAGGAAGGACCTACGAGCAGTACTTC. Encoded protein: CASGPTGLAGGRTYEQYF.

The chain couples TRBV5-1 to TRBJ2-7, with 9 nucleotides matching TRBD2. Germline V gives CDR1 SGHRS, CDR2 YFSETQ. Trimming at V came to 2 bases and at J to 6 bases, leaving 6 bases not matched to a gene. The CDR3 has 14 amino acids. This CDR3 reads CASSLTGTSSEQYF. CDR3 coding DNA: TGCGCCAGCAGCTTAACCGGGACTAGCTCCGAGCAGTACTTC.

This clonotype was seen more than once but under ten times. As DNA, the CDR3 is TGCGCCAGCAATCAGCGGGAGGCAGGAGGGTACAATGAGCAGTTCTTC. It is translated as CASNQREAGGYNEQFF. V and J are TRBV5-1 and TRBJ2-1; 9 bases are a match to TRBD2. The CDR3 totals 16 residues. CDR1 SGHRS and CDR2 YFSETQ come from the germline V gene. J was trimmed by 4 bases and V by 6 bases; bases with no gene match: 11.

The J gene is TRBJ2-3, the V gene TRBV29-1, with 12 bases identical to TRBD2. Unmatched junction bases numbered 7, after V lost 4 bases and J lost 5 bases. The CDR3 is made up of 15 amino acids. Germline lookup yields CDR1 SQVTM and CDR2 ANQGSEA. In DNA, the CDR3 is TGCAGCGTTGTTGGCCTAGCGGGGGGGCAAGATACGCAGTATTTT. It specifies CSVVGLAGGQDTQYF.

The CDR3 sequence is CASSTGQGLSTDTQYF. The CDR3, as DNA: TGTGCCAGCTCAACGGGACAGGGGCTTAGCACAGATACGCAGTATTTT. The chain carries TRBV18 and TRBJ2-3; 10 bases are shared with TRBD1. CDR3 size: 16 residues. Germline CDR1 KGHSH, CDR2 LQKENI. V shed 5 bases, J shed 0 bases, and the junction held 5 bases outside the gene matches.

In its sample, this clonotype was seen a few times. The CDR3 loop is CASSHKQTSATDTQYF. CDR3 DNA: TGTGCCAGCAGCCACAAACAAACTTCAGCTACAGATACGCAGTATTTT. The chain is built from TRBV14 and TRBJ2-3, with D unresolved. Germline V lookup: CDR1 SGHDN, CDR2 FVKESK. The V gene lost 3 bases and the J gene lost 3 bases, with 16 bases spanning the gap. The CDR3 has 16 amino acids.

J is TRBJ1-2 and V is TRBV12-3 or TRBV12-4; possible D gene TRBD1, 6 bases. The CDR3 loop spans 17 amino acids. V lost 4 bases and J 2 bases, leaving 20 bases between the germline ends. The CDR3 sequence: CASSSDRFTSHNYGYTF. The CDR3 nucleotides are TGTGCCAGCAGTTCGGACAGATTCACATCTCACAACTATGGCTACACCTTC.

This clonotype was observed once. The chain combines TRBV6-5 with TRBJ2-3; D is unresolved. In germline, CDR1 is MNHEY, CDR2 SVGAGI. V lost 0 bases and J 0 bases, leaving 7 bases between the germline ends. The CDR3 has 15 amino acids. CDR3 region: CASSYSETSTDTQYF. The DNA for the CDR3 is TGTGCCAGCAGTTACTCGGAGACTAGCACAGATACGCAGTATTTT.

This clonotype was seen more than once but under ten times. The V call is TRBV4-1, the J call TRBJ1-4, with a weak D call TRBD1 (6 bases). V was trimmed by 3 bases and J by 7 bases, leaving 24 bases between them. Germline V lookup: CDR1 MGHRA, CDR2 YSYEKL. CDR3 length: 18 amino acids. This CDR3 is CASSQIRGPRGSAEKLFF. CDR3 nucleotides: TGCGCCAGCAGCCAGATCCGGGGTCCCAGGGGCTCGGCTGAAAAACTGTTTTTT.

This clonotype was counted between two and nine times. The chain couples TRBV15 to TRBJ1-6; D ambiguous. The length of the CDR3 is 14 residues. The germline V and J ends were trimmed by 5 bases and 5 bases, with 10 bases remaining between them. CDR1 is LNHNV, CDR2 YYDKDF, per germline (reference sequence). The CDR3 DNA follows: TGTGCCACCAGCCCACGAAGCCATAATTCACCCCTCCACTTT. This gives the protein CATSPRSHNSPLHF. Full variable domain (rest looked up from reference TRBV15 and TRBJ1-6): DAMVIQNPRYQVTQFGKPVTLSCSQTLNHNVMYWYQQKSSQAPKLLFHYYDKDFNNEADTPDNFQSRRPNTSFCFLDIRSPGLGDTAMYLCATSPRSHNSPLHFGNGTRLTVT.

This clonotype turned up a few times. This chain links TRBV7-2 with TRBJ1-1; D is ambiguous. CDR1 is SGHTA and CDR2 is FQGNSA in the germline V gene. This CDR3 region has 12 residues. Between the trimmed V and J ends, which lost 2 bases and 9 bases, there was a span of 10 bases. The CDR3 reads CASSLNALKAFF. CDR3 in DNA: TGTGCCAGCAGCTTAAACGCGCTGAAAGCTTTCTTT.

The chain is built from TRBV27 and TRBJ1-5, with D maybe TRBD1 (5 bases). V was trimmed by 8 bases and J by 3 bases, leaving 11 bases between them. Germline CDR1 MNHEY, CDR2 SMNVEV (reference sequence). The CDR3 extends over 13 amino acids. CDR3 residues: CASGDRANQPQHF. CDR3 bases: TGTGCCAGCGGAGACAGAGCCAATCAGCCCCAGCATTTT.